Listed below are T cell receptor beta chains from one sample, sequenced in a study of T-cell memory formation after mild COVID-19. TCRdb ran MiXCR on the 5' RACE reads and lists one entry per CDR3 protein. The sample has a few hundred thousand distinct CDR3 sequences, approximately 10% seen once. What was sequenced was PBMCs or a T cell subset sorted from them (not recorded which). These receptors originate from a young man who had mild COVID-19 (a few samples of this study predate the infection). Cell type and time point are not known. Each CDR3 is given with its conserved first and last residue. D genes are given only for firm matches. Part of the rows lack a size; the others show once, few, many or a class for expanded clones.

v_gene	abundance	d_gene	j_gene	CDR3aa	CDR3nt
TRBV4-2	few	-	TRBJ2-1	CASSQGWGDADNEQFF	TGTGCCAGCAGCCAAGGCTGGGGGGACGCAGACAATGAGCAGTTCTTC
TRBV5-1	many	TRBD1	TRBJ2-6	CASSLVGQGAGANVLTF	TGCGCCAGCAGCTTGGTTGGGCAGGGGGCTGGGGCCAACGTCCTGACTTTC
TRBV7-9	-	-	TRBJ2-3	CASSQKQGLTDTQYF	TGTGCCAGCAGCCAAAAACAGGGTCTCACAGATACGCAGTATTTT
TRBV9	-	TRBD1	TRBJ2-1	CASSRGQINYNEQFF	TGTGCCAGCAGCCGGGGACAGATTAACTACAATGAGCAGTTCTTC
TRBV4-3	many	-	TRBJ1-3	CASSQATGSGNTIYF	TGCGCCAGCAGCCAAGCTACAGGCTCTGGAAACACCATATATTTT
TRBV27	few	-	TRBJ1-5	CASGWARGGLSQPQHF	TGTGCCAGCGGTTGGGCAAGGGGAGGGTTAAGTCAGCCCCAGCATTTT
TRBV12-3/TRBV12-4	many	-	TRBJ2-3	CASSSLWAGTDTQYF	TGTGCCAGCAGTAGCTTATGGGCGGGGACAGATACGCAGTATTTT
TRBV12-3/TRBV12-4	many	TRBD1	TRBJ2-3	CASSSSGTGSTDTQYF	TGTGCCAGCAGTTCCTCCGGGACAGGTAGCACAGATACGCAGTATTTT
TRBV5-1	few	-	TRBJ2-1	CASTGSAYANEQFF	TGCGCCAGCACCGGTTCGGCCTATGCGAATGAGCAGTTCTTC
TRBV4-2	many	-	TRBJ2-5	CASSQDLRGTQYF	TGTGCCAGCAGCCAAGATCTAAGGGGGACCCAGTACTTC
TRBV5-1	few	-	TRBJ2-4	CASSLDLGLGGPTKNIQYF	TGCGCCAGCAGCTTGGATTTAGGTCTGGGGGGCCCTACCAAAAACATTCAGTACTTC
TRBV5-8	many	-	TRBJ2-5	CASSLGGTKRRETQYF	TGTGCCAGCAGCTTGGGGGGGACAAAAAGACGAGAGACCCAGTACTTC
TRBV10-3	few	TRBD2	TRBJ2-1	CAIMASGRYDEQFF	TGTGCCATCATGGCTAGCGGGAGGTACGATGAGCAGTTCTTC
TRBV7-9	once	-	TRBJ2-1	CASSPGWGATYNEQFF	TGTGCCAGCAGCCCTGGATGGGGGGCCACCTACAATGAGCAGTTCTTC
TRBV5-1	few	TRBD1	TRBJ2-5	CASSISQGALETQYF	TGCGCCAGCAGCATCTCTCAGGGGGCTCTAGAGACCCAGTACTTC
TRBV12-3/TRBV12-4	few	TRBD1	TRBJ2-7	CASEGASYEQYF	TGTGCCAGCGAGGGGGCATCCTACGAGCAGTACTTC
TRBV11-2	-	TRBD2	TRBJ2-7	CASSAGEAGDEQYF	TGTGCCAGCAGCGCGGGGGAGGCCGGGGACGAGCAGTACTTC
TRBV7-6	many	-	TRBJ2-2	CASSLAAPVGTGELFF	TGTGCCAGCAGCTTAGCCGCACCAGTGGGAACCGGGGAGCTGTTTTTT
TRBV7-2	few	-	TRBJ2-3	CASTPSDSTDTQYF	TGTGCCAGCACCCCTTCGGACAGCACAGATACGCAGTATTTT
TRBV30	few	-	TRBJ1-3	CAWTGRGSGNTIYF	TGTGCCTGGACCGGCCGGGGCTCTGGAAACACCATATATTTT
TRBV6-1	few	-	TRBJ1-5	CASSDGEGGNQPQHF	TGTGCCAGCAGTGATGGGGAAGGGGGCAATCAGCCCCAGCATTTT
TRBV20-1	-	-	TRBJ1-1	CSARDLKGGYTEAFF	TGCAGTGCTAGAGATCTGAAGGGTGGGTACACTGAAGCTTTCTTT
TRBV7-2	-	-	TRBJ1-6	CASSLVGSRKTYNSPLHF	TGTGCCAGCAGCTTAGTTGGCAGCCGTAAAACCTATAATTCACCCCTCCACTTT
TRBV20-1	once	TRBD2	TRBJ2-5	CSARVSGGGETQYF	TGCAGTGCTAGAGTTAGCGGGGGAGGAGAGACCCAGTACTTC
TRBV7-6	many	-	TRBJ2-2	CASSLGQGRNTGELFF	TGTGCCAGCAGCTTAGGGCAGGGTAGGAACACCGGGGAGCTGTTTTTT
TRBV4-3	-	TRBD2	TRBJ2-3	CASSKSGTSGDTQYF	TGCGCCAGCAGCAAATCCGGGACTAGCGGGGATACGCAGTATTTT
TRBV20-1	-	-	TRBJ1-4	CSARAPHREKLFF	TGCAGTGCTAGGGCTCCCCATCGTGAAAAACTGTTTTTT
TRBV24-1	few	TRBD2	TRBJ2-3	CATSPGTRGSTDTQYF	TGTGCCACCAGTCCCGGGACTAGGGGTAGCACAGATACGCAGTATTTT
TRBV27	few	-	TRBJ1-5	CASGTHQPQHF	TGTGCCAGCGGTACTCATCAGCCCCAGCATTTT
TRBV7-2	few	-	TRBJ2-7	CASSLGGYSYEQYF	TGTGCCAGCAGCTTGGGGGGCTACTCCTACGAGCAGTACTTC
TRBV9	few	-	TRBJ1-3	CASSGTGTGNTIYF	TGTGCCAGCAGCGGAACAGGGACTGGAAACACCATATATTTT
TRBV4-3	-	-	TRBJ2-7	CASSQEQAYEQYF	TGCGCCAGCAGCCAAGAACAGGCCTACGAGCAGTACTTC
TRBV20-1	-	-	TRBJ1-2	CSASSPTNYGYTF	TGCAGTGCTAGCAGCCCCACTAACTATGGCTACACCTTC
TRBV29-1	-	TRBD1	TRBJ1-6	CSVRTGEHSPLHF	TGCAGCGTTCGGACAGGGGAGCATTCACCCCTCCACTTT
TRBV25-1	few	-	TRBJ1-2	CASSEYFSGYGYTF	TGTGCCAGCAGTGAATACTTCAGTGGCTATGGCTACACCTTC
TRBV3-1	-	-	TRBJ1-1	CASSQDLYRQAEAFF	TGTGCCAGCAGCCAAGATCTTTACCGACAGGCTGAAGCTTTCTTT
TRBV4-3	few	-	TRBJ1-1	CASSQAPDKDTEAFF	TGCGCCAGCAGCCAAGCCCCCGACAAAGACACTGAAGCTTTCTTT